The 20 T cell receptor beta chains below come from one sample, sequenced in a study of T cell responses to AZD1222 COVID-19 vaccine. Assay: immunoSEQ multiplex PCR; the TCRdb copy retains only in-frame clones and omits some. Among 140,000 to 150,000 clones, about 92% were seen once, and the ten largest hold around 3.3%. The sample was peripheral blood, taken 28 days after the second AZD1222 dose. The receptors originated from an adult who received the AZD1222 COVID-19 vaccine.

The CDR3 here is CASSQRLAGASYNEQFF. The CDR3, as DNA: TGTGCCAGCAGCCAGAGACTAGCGGGCGCCTCCTACAATGAGCAGTTCTTC. V usage is TRBV4-2 and J usage is TRBJ2-1; the match to TRBD2 covers 10 bases. Germline-derived CDR1 and CDR2 are LGHNA and YNFKEQ. The CDR3 has 17 amino acids. J was trimmed by 0 bases and V by 3 bases; bases with no gene match: 5.

The chain couples TRBV19 to TRBJ1-3; the D gene is possibly TRBD1 (6 bases). Trimming removed 5 bases at V and 0 bases at J, with 14 bases between. There are 16 residues in the CDR3. CDR1 and CDR2 (germline): LNHDA, SQIVND (reference sequence). The CDR3 spells CASSSRGQTSGNTIYF. For the CDR3, the DNA is TGTGCCAGTAGTTCCCGGGGACAAACCTCTGGAAACACCATATATTTT.

The chain has TRBV5-1 and TRBJ2-2, with D possibly matching TRBD1 (6 bases). The CDR3 spans 14 residues. Germline V gives CDR1 SGHRS, CDR2 YFSETQ. V lost 0 bases to trimming and J lost 4 bases, with 7 bases between them. CDR3 sequence reads: CASSLAGVTGELFF. The CDR3 DNA sequence: TGCGCCAGCAGCTTGGCAGGGGTCACCGGGGAGCTGTTTTTT.

This clone was recorded only once. The genes are TRBV7-2 and TRBJ2-3; 9 positions agree with TRBD1. The germline V gene encodes CDR1 SGHTA and CDR2 FQGNSA. This CDR3 has 15 residues. Unmatched junction bases numbered 4, after V lost 4 bases and J lost 2 bases. The DNA of the CDR3 is TGTGCCAGCAGCTCCCGGGACAGGGACACAGATACGCAGTATTTT. It codes for CASSSRDRDTDTQYF.

The chain's CDR3 is CASSRQSNSPLHF. CDR3 nucleotides: TGTGCCAGCAGCCGACAGTCTAATTCACCCCTCCACTTT. The chain carries TRBV25-1 and TRBJ1-6; D is possibly TRBD1 (5 bases). V was trimmed by 6 bases and J by 6 bases, leaving 9 bases between them. The CDR3 loop spans 13 amino acids. Germline V gene data show CDR1 as MGHDK and CDR2 as SYGVNS.

CDR3 nucleotides: TGTGCCAGCAGTGCTAGACATTTCTCTGGAAACACCATATATTTT. It yields the protein CASSARHFSGNTIYF. The chain employs TRBV2 and TRBJ1-3; D is unresolved. The CDR3 length is 15 residues. The germline V gene has CDR1 SNHLY and CDR2 FYNNEI. The V end was cut by 4 bases, the J end by 0 bases, with 10 bases between.

V is TRBV5-1 and J is TRBJ1-1; no reliable D call. The ends were cut back, 0 bases at V and 4 bases at J, with 10 bases in the middle. The CDR3 consists of 14 residues. Germline values: CDR1 SGHRS, CDR2 YFSETQ. The CDR3 protein is CASSLDGLGTEAFF. CDR3 DNA: TGCGCCAGCAGCTTGGACGGGTTAGGCACTGAAGCTTTCTTT.

The chain couples TRBV7-2 to TRBJ2-2, with 9 bases that match TRBD1. The CDR3 has 17 amino acids. CDR1 and CDR2 from the germline V gene are SGHTA and FQGNSA. Trimming took 4 bases from V and 5 from J; bases not matched to a gene: 11. The CDR3 coding sequence is TGTGCCAGCAGCTCAACCACAGGGGGCCGTCGAACCGGGGAGCTGTTTTTT. As protein: CASSSTTGGRRTGELFF.

The chain employs TRBV29-1 and TRBJ1-5; no definite D call. V was clipped by 4 bases and J by 4 bases, with 11 bases between them. The germline gives CDR1 SQVTM, CDR2 ANQGSEA. This CDR3 has 13 amino acids. The CDR3 protein is CSVGNSRNQPQHF. CDR3 nucleotide sequence: TGCAGCGTTGGGAACAGTCGAAATCAGCCCCAGCATTTT.

The chain recombines TRBV6-5 with TRBJ1-2; possibly TRBD1 for D (6 bases). Trimming removed 7 bases at V and 7 bases at J, with 19 bases between. The germline gives CDR1 MNHEY, CDR2 SVGAGI. This CDR3 has 14 residues. The CDR3: CASTTQGNSGGYTF. The DNA for the CDR3 is TGTGCCAGCACCACACAGGGCAATTCGGGTGGCTACACCTTC.

The chain recombines TRBV2 with TRBJ1-3, with a weak D call TRBD1 (5 bases). Trimming cost V 5 bases and J 8 bases, with 13 bases left between them. Per the germline V gene, CDR1 is SNHLY and CDR2 is FYNNEI. The CDR3 consists of 13 residues. The CDR3 DNA is TGTGCCAGCAGTCCCGAAGGGGTGGACACCATATATTTT. This sequence encodes CASSPEGVDTIYF.

The chain employs TRBV11-2 and TRBJ2-7; the D gene is possibly TRBD1 (5 bases). This CDR3 region has 13 residues. Germline V lookup: CDR1 SGHAT, CDR2 FQNNGV. V lost 4 bases, J lost 3 bases, and 10 bases lay in between. CDR3 loop: CASSSPQGYEQYF. In DNA form, the CDR3 reads TGTGCCAGCAGCTCCCCTCAGGGCTACGAGCAGTACTTC.

This chain links TRBV7-8 with TRBJ1-5; tentative D call: TRBD1 (5 bases). Trimming took off 0 bases at V and 3 bases at J, with 18 bases between the two ends. Germline V lookup: CDR1 SGHVS, CDR2 FQNEAQ. The CDR3 covers 18 residues. DNA for the CDR3: TGTGCCAGCAGCTTAGCGACGGGGTCGGCAGGACACAATCAGCCCCAGCATTTT. It is translated as CASSLATGSAGHNQPQHF.

The V call is TRBV18, the J call TRBJ1-1; 7 bases are a match to TRBD1. The V and J ends lost 7 bases and 3 bases, in that order; junction bases with no gene match: 11. This CDR3 is 15 amino acids long. The germline V gene encodes CDR1 KGHSH and CDR2 LQKENI. As DNA, the CDR3 is TGTGCCAGCTTTGTGCGGCAGGGGGGGGACACTGAAGCTTTCTTT. As protein: CASFVRQGGDTEAFF.

This clone was seen only once. The V and J genes are TRBV6-1 and TRBJ2-7, with 9 bases lining up with TRBD1. CDR1 MNHNS and CDR2 SASEGT come from the germline V gene. The trim removed 0 bases at V and 3 bases at J, leaving 3 bases unmatched. The CDR3 totals 15 residues. The chain's CDR3 is CASSEAGTGLYEQYF. In DNA form, the CDR3 reads TGTGCCAGCAGTGAAGCGGGGACAGGGCTCTACGAGCAGTACTTC.

The rearrangement joins TRBV27 to TRBJ2-7; a possible D gene is TRBD1 (5 bases). CDR3 length: 13 residues. The V and J ends lost 6 bases and 4 bases respectively, with 13 bases between them. The germline CDR1 and CDR2 sequences are MNHEY and SMNVEV (reference sequence). CDR3 in amino acids: CASSVAGFYEQYF. CDR3 coding DNA: TGTGCCAGCAGCGTGGCAGGGTTTTACGAGCAGTACTTC.

The chain has TRBV10-3 and TRBJ2-7; D remains unclear. Germline V gene data show CDR1 as ENHRY and CDR2 as SYGVKD. Trimming removed 3 bases from V and 0 bases from J, with 6 bases in between. The CDR3 covers 13 residues. DNA of the CDR3: TGTGCCATCAGTGATAGGGACTCCTACGAGCAGTACTTC. It is translated as CAISDRDSYEQYF.

The rearrangement uses TRBV6-5 and TRBJ2-6, with D maybe TRBD1 (5 bases). V dropped 6 bases and J dropped 2 bases, with 11 bases sitting between them. The CDR3 consists of 15 residues. Germline loops: CDR1 MNHEY, CDR2 SVGAGI. CDR3 protein: CASSPARAGANVLTF. CDR3 in DNA: TGTGCCAGCAGCCCCGCCAGGGCTGGGGCCAACGTCCTGACTTTC.

CDR3 sequence reads: CASSHRDRGNTIYF. CDR3 bases: TGTGCCAGCAGCCATCGGGACAGGGGGAACACCATATATTTT. The chain employs TRBV3-1 (or the pseudogene TRBV3-2) and TRBJ1-3; 11 positions match TRBD1. In germline, CDR1 is LGHDT, CDR2 YNNKEL (reference sequence). The length of the CDR3 is 14 residues. V shed 3 bases, J shed 7 bases, and the junction held 2 bases outside the gene matches.

The table lists this clone with a count of one. The V and J genes are TRBV9 and TRBJ2-7; 7 nucleotides align to TRBD2. The V and J ends lost 2 bases and 2 bases, in that order; junction bases with no gene match: 4. Germline CDR1 SGDLS, CDR2 YYNGEE. The CDR3 contains 14 residues. The CDR3 coding sequence is TGTGCCAGCAGCGTTACCGCGGGGGCCTACGAGCAGTACTTC. Translated: CASSVTAGAYEQYF.